These 15 T cell receptor beta chains originate from one sample sequenced in a study of T cell clones after liver transplantation. The assay was immunoSEQ multiplex PCR, and TCRdb's table has in-frame clones only and misses some. The sample gives roughly 55,000 clones, 70% to 75% of which show up once; about 9.9% is in the top ten. The starting material was CD4+ T cells from blood, obtained less than 70 months after liver transplant. The receptors were sampled from a human patient who received a liver transplant. Some T cells may arise from the graft donor.

This CDR3 reads CASSLVAGDNYEQYF. In DNA form, the CDR3 reads TGCGCCAGCAGCTTGGTGGCAGGGGATAACTACGAGCAGTACTTC. The rearrangement links TRBV5-1 to TRBJ2-7, with D perhaps TRBD1 (6 bases). CDR1 is SGHRS and CDR2 is YFSETQ in the germline V gene. The CDR3 runs to 15 residues. Trimming took 0 bases from V and 3 from J, leaving 13 bases between them.

This chain uses TRBV10-1 with TRBJ2-3, with 8 bases matching TRBD2. The CDR3 totals 14 residues. V gave up 0 bases and J gave up 13 bases; unmatched junction bases: 9. Germline V CDR1 and CDR2: WNHNN, SYGVQD (reference sequence). CDR3 sequence: CASSESSGAQGEYF. CDR3 DNA sequence: TGCGCCAGCAGTGAGTCTAGCGGGGCCCAGGGAGAGTATTTT.

The gene calls are TRBV5-4 and TRBJ2-7; D gene ambiguous. The CDR3 is made up of 19 amino acids. V shed 0 bases and J shed 3 bases, with 25 bases lying between them. Germline assignment: CDR1 SGHNT and CDR2 YYREEE (reference sequence). CDR3 sequence: CASSLAGQFLGRILYEQYF. The DNA for the CDR3 is TGTGCCAGCAGCTTGGCCGGGCAATTTCTTGGCCGAATACTCTACGAGCAGTACTTC.

This chain joins TRBV29-1 and TRBJ2-2; D gene unclear. The length of the CDR3 is 11 residues. CDR1 is SQVTM and CDR2 is ANQGSEA in the germline V gene. V was shortened by 3 bases and J by 6 bases, with 5 bases between the two germline ends. The CDR3 nucleotides are TGCAGCGTTGACGGTCCCGGGGAGCTGTTTTTT. This codes for CSVDGPGELFF.

The chain recombines TRBV10-2 with TRBJ1-5; 8 nucleotides match TRBD1. From germline, CDR1 is WSHSY and CDR2 SAAADI. The CDR3 runs 14 residues. With 4 bases clipped from V and 3 bases from J, the junction kept 2 bases outside the gene matches. This CDR3 reads CASSGDRPNQPQHF. The CDR3, as DNA: TGCGCCAGCAGTGGGGACAGGCCCAATCAGCCCCAGCATTTT.

The chain uses TRBV30 and TRBJ2-4, with D perhaps matching TRBD1 or TRBD2 (5 bases each). Germline V gene sequence: CDR1 GTSNPN, CDR2 SVGIG (reference sequence). Trimming took 6 bases from V and 3 from J, leaving 12 bases between them. The length of the CDR3 is 13 residues. The CDR3 region is CACGAPGKNIQYF. CDR3 nucleotides: TGTGCCTGCGGGGCCCCTGGCAAAAACATTCAGTACTTC.

This clone was counted only a few times. The J gene is TRBJ2-2, the V gene TRBV7-9, with D unresolved. Germline-derived CDR1 and CDR2 are SEHNR and FQNEAQ (reference sequence). Trimming took off 3 bases at V and 1 base at J, with 9 bases between the two ends. This CDR3 spans 15 amino acids. The CDR3 DNA reads as TGTGCCAGCAGCTTCAAACGAGGGAACACCGGGGAGCTGTTTTTT. Its protein is CASSFKRGNTGELFF.

This clone was seen once. As DNA, the CDR3 is TGTGCCATCATTCCGACAGGGGGGAACACTGAAGCTTTCTTT. This sequence encodes CAIIPTGGNTEAFF. V is TRBV10-3 and J is TRBJ1-1, with 9 positions matching TRBD1. This CDR3 has 14 residues. Trimming cost V 7 bases and J 1 base; bases outside gene matches: 4. Germline-derived CDR1 and CDR2 are ENHRY and SYGVKD.

This CDR3 is CASSLTSGGATADTQYF. The CDR3 region has the DNA TGTGCCAGCAGCTTGACTAGCGGGGGGGCGACGGCCGATACGCAGTATTTT. This chain links TRBV5-8 with TRBJ2-3, with 13 bases lining up with TRBD2. Germline V gives CDR1 SGHTS, CDR2 YDEGEE. The CDR3 runs 17 residues. Losses at the gene ends were 1 base for V and 6 bases for J; bases not matched to a gene: 8.

The chain uses TRBV7-2 and TRBJ1-2; D is undetermined. The V and J ends lost 8 bases and 1 base respectively, with 23 bases between them. The germline V gene has CDR1 SGHTA and CDR2 FQGNSA. CDR3 size: 17 residues. The CDR3 reads CASDTKKWADNNYGYTF. The DNA of the CDR3 is TGTGCCAGCGACACTAAAAAATGGGCAGATAATAACTATGGCTACACCTTC.

This chain uses TRBV11-2 with TRBJ2-2; D is perhaps TRBD2 (6 bases). Deletions cut 5 bases from V and 4 bases from J, with 14 bases between. Germline CDR1 reads SGHAT; CDR2 reads FQNNGV. The CDR3 is made up of 15 amino acids. Here the CDR3 DNA reads TGTGCCAGCAGCCCCGGGACTCCCTCCACCGGGGAGCTGTTTTTT. Protein sequence: CASSPGTPSTGELFF.

The V and J genes are TRBV25-1 and TRBJ2-3; the match to TRBD2 covers 9 bases. V shed 6 bases, J shed 2 bases, and the junction held 9 bases outside the gene matches. Germline V gene data show CDR1 as MGHDK and CDR2 as SYGVNS. The CDR3 has 16 amino acids. The CDR3 DNA follows: TGTGCCAGCAGCGAGAAAGCGGGGGGCCCCACAGATACGCAGTATTTT. Its protein product is CASSEKAGGPTDTQYF.

The V gene is TRBV28, the J gene TRBJ2-7; tentatively, D is TRBD1 or TRBD2 (5 bases each). V lost 6 bases to trimming and J lost 3 bases, with 18 bases between them. The CDR3 contains 15 residues. Germline V CDR1 and CDR2: MDHEN, SYDVKM. CDR3 sequence: CASRPGATGGYEQYF. The CDR3 DNA reads as TGTGCCAGCAGACCCGGGGCCACGGGCGGCTACGAGCAGTACTTC.

The genes are TRBV18 and TRBJ2-6; 10 bases match TRBD1. The CDR3 totals 18 residues. The junction had 5 bases not matched to a gene; V was cut back by 3 bases and J by 0 bases. CDR1 is KGHSH, CDR2 LQKENI, per germline. The CDR3 region is CASSPLGQGISGANVLTF. The DNA of the CDR3 is TGTGCCAGCTCACCCCTGGGACAGGGGATCTCTGGGGCCAACGTCCTGACTTTC.

CDR3 residues: CAWSVGSQNQPQHF. In DNA form, the CDR3 reads TGTGCCTGGAGTGTGGGCAGCCAGAATCAGCCCCAGCATTTT. The chain is built from TRBV30 and TRBJ1-5; no reliable D call. The V gene lost 0 bases and the J gene lost 4 bases, with 10 bases spanning the gap. The CDR3 has 14 residues. Germline V lookup: CDR1 GTSNPN, CDR2 SVGIG (reference sequence).